The 5 T cell receptor beta chains reported below all come from one sample, sequenced in a study of T cell clonality in common variable immunodeficiency. Data came from immunoSEQ multiplex PCR; TCRdb stores just in-frame clones and leaves some out. The table lists approximately 44,000 clones, no singletons, with around 9.3% in the top ten. What was sequenced was peripheral blood mononuclear cells. The receptors derive from a person aged 18 to 70 in good health.

In this sample, this clone turned up many times. The read stops 3 residues short of the end of the CDR3; the missing end is completed from the germline J gene. This chain uses TRBV5-1 with TRBJ1-2; tentative D call: TRBD1 (5 bases). The germline V gene encodes CDR1 SGHRS and CDR2 YFSETQ. There are 14 residues in the CDR3. Trimming cost V 0 bases and J 6 bases, with 12 bases left between them. CDR3 DNA (partial): TGCGCCAGCAGCTTGGCCCCGGGAGGGGATGGC. This gives the protein CASSLAPGGDG. The entire CDR3 is CASSLAPGGDGYTF.

There are many counts of this clone. With the read ending 3 residues before the CDR3 end, the germline J gene is used to fill in that end. The V and J genes are TRBV11-3 and TRBJ1-1; D is perhaps TRBD1 (5 bases). The CDR3 loop spans 14 amino acids. V was clipped by 8 bases and J by 0 bases, with 13 bases between them. The germline V gene has CDR1 SGHNT and CDR2 YENEEA. This CDR3 reads CASPPTDMNTEAFF. The DNA read from the CDR3 is TGTGCCAGCCCTCCGACGGACATGAACACTGAA.

This clone has ten or more counts. The read halts 3 residues ahead of the CDR3 end, with the missing end drawn from the germline J gene. The V and J genes are TRBV20-1 and TRBJ1-1; D remains ambiguous. The V gene's germline CDR1 is DFQATT and CDR2 SNEGSKA (reference sequence). The CDR3 loop spans 11 amino acids. Trimming took 4 bases from V and 0 from J, leaving 3 bases between them. The sequenced part of the CDR3 DNA is TGCAGTGCTACAGTGAACACTGAA. Protein: CSATVNTE. The complete CDR3 sequence is CSATVNTEAFF.

This clone occurred many times. The CDR3 end is not reached by the read, which stops 3 residues before it; the germline J gene fills it in. The chain joins TRBV7-6 to TRBJ2-3; D gene unclear. V lost 5 bases to trimming and J lost 6 bases, with 9 bases between them. This CDR3 has 12 amino acids. The germline CDR1 and CDR2 sequences are SGHVS and FNYEAQ. This CDR3 is CASSGKRDTQYF. The CDR3 DNA, read in part, is TGTGCCAGCAGCGGCAAACGCGATACG.

This clone appeared many times. The CDR3 bases that were read are TGCAGTGCTAGCGCTCGGGACAAGTGGAGTGGC. Its protein is CSASARDKWSG. The full CDR3 sequence reads CSASARDKWSGYTF. The chain recombines TRBV20-1 with TRBJ1-2, with D maybe TRBD1 (6 bases). The CDR3 end falls 3 residues outside the read, so it is completed with the germline J gene. Per germline, CDR1 DFQATT and CDR2 SNEGSKA (reference sequence). The CDR3 consists of 14 residues. The ends were cut back, 3 bases at V and 7 bases at J, with 18 bases in the middle.